Below, 29 T cell receptor beta chains from the same sample are listed, as sequenced in a study of T cells and copy number aberrations in small-cell lung cancer. TCRdb's table, derived via immunoSEQ multiplex PCR, lists solely in-frame clones and lacks some. The sample holds several thousand clones; roughly four fifths are singletons and the top ten take about 5%. The specimen sequenced was normal tissue next to the tumor. Every receptor here comes from a woman aged 45-65 years with small cell lung cancer.

The V call is TRBV7-9, the J call TRBJ1-4, with D unclear. V lost 1 base to trimming and J lost 5 bases, with 5 bases between them. The CDR3 extends over 13 amino acids. Per germline, CDR1 SEHNR and CDR2 FQNEAQ (reference sequence). The CDR3 loop reads CASSLGGNEKLFF. DNA for the CDR3: TGTGCCAGCAGCTTAGGAGGCAATGAAAAACTGTTTTTT.

J is TRBJ2-3 and V is TRBV6-5, with 8 nucleotides matching TRBD2. Germline V gives CDR1 MNHEY, CDR2 SVGAGI. V dropped 5 bases and J dropped 1; count of bases not matched to a gene: 5. CDR3 length: 15 amino acids. The CDR3: CASSPRAGGTDTQYF. For the CDR3, the DNA is TGTGCCAGCAGTCCCCGAGCGGGAGGCACAGATACGCAGTATTTT.

The chain is built from TRBV28 and TRBJ1-1; possibly TRBD1 for D (6 bases). V lost 8 bases to trimming and J lost 5 bases, with 6 bases between them. Germline V gives CDR1 MDHEN, CDR2 SYDVKM. CDR3 length equals 10 residues. This CDR3 reads CASQGTEAFF. CDR3 coding DNA: TGTGCCAGCCAGGGGACTGAAGCTTTCTTT.

The rearrangement joins TRBV23-1 to TRBJ2-7; D is unclear. TRBV23-1 is assigned to the ORF class and has an uncertain function. With 3 bases removed from V and 4 bases from J, the gap between germline ends came to 10 bases. The CDR3 is made up of 13 amino acids. The CDR3 nucleotides read TGCGCCAGCAGTCATGCTCTGGGGTACGAGCAGTACTTC. Protein: CASSHALGYEQYF.

The V gene is TRBV2, the J gene TRBJ2-1, with 14 bases that match TRBD2. From germline, CDR1 is SNHLY and CDR2 FYNNEI. With 0 bases clipped from V and 8 bases from J, the junction kept 3 bases outside the gene matches. The CDR3 consists of 16 residues. The CDR3 reads CASSEAGLAGVYEQFF. In nucleotides, the CDR3 is TGTGCCAGCAGTGAAGCGGGACTAGCGGGAGTATATGAGCAGTTCTTC.

This chain joins TRBV4-1 and TRBJ2-7; no clear D gene. Per germline, CDR1 MGHRA and CDR2 YSYEKL. There are 14 residues in the CDR3. V dropped 0 bases and J dropped 7 bases, with 13 bases sitting between them. The CDR3 DNA is TGCGCCAGCAGCCAAGATATCACCCAAGATGAGCAGTACTTC. It encodes CASSQDITQDEQYF.

The chain combines TRBV30 with TRBJ2-3, with D possibly being TRBD2 (5 bases). Looked up from germline, CDR1 is GTSNPN and CDR2 is SVGIG (reference sequence). The CDR3 consists of 15 residues. Trimming cost V 0 bases and J 3 bases, with 13 bases left between them. The CDR3 DNA reads TGTGCCTGGAGTGTGTCCGGAGGTGTAACAGATACGCAGTATTTT. Protein: CAWSVSGGVTDTQYF. The full variable domain, with the rest looked up from reference TRBV30 and TRBJ2-3, is SQTIHQWPATLVQPVGSPLSLECTVEGTSNPNLYWYRQAAGRGLQLLFYSVGIGQISSEVPQNLSASRPQDRQFILSSKKLLLSDSGFYLCAWSVSGGVTDTQYFGPGTRLTVL.

V and J are TRBV28 and TRBJ1-4; weak D call: TRBD1 (6 bases). The germline V gene encodes CDR1 MDHEN and CDR2 SYDVKM. The CDR3 has 14 amino acids. V was trimmed by 7 bases and J by 7 bases, leaving 16 bases between them. The CDR3 protein is CASTRTDGREKLFF. CDR3 in DNA: TGTGCCAGCACCCGGACAGACGGACGTGAAAAACTGTTTTTT.

The rearrangement links TRBV29-1 to TRBJ1-1, with unresolved D. The CDR3 loop spans 12 amino acids. V was pared by 3 bases and J by 5 bases, with 10 bases between. Germline V gives CDR1 SQVTM, CDR2 ANQGSEA. In DNA form, the CDR3 reads TGCAGCGTTGATAAGGTCGGAACTGAAGCTTTCTTT. Its translation: CSVDKVGTEAFF.

The chain is built from TRBV6-1 and TRBJ2-7; 9 bases fit TRBD1. With 9 bases clipped from V and 0 bases from J, the junction kept 6 bases outside the gene matches. The CDR3 extends over 14 amino acids. The V gene's germline CDR1 is MNHNS and CDR2 SASEGT. The CDR3 DNA follows: TGTGCCAGTAAAACAGGGGGCGTCTCCTACGAGCAGTACTTC. Its translation is CASKTGGVSYEQYF.

The chain uses TRBV7-9 and TRBJ2-1, with 8 bases matching TRBD2. The CDR3 spans 14 residues. The V gene end was trimmed by 6 bases and the J gene end by 2 bases; junction bases not matched to a gene: 3. Germline assignment: CDR1 SEHNR and CDR2 FQNEAQ (reference sequence). CDR3 loop: CASRLAETYNEQFF. The CDR3 DNA follows: TGTGCCAGCAGACTAGCGGAAACCTACAATGAGCAGTTCTTC.

This clone was seen more than once but under ten times. The chain joins TRBV9 to TRBJ1-1, with D possibly being TRBD1 (5 bases). This CDR3 comprises 13 residues. From germline, CDR1 is SGDLS and CDR2 YYNGEE. V was trimmed by 0 bases and J by 4 bases, leaving 7 bases between them. The CDR3 nucleotides are TGTGCCAGCAGCGTAGATGGGGCCACTGAAGCTTTCTTT. Translating it yields CASSVDGATEAFF.

Here the CDR3 DNA reads TGTGCCAGCAGAGGGACAAACACAGATACGCAGTATTTT. It codes for CASRGTNTDTQYF. The gene calls are TRBV7-9 and TRBJ2-3, with a possible D match to TRBD1 (6 bases). The CDR3 length is 13 residues. CDR1 SEHNR and CDR2 FQNEAQ come from the germline V gene (reference sequence). V dropped 6 bases and J dropped 2 bases, with 9 bases sitting between them.

DNA of the CDR3: TGTGCCAGTCAACTAGTTGGAAGCTCTGGAAACACCATATATTTT. This encodes CASQLVGSSGNTIYF. The rearrangement joins TRBV19 to TRBJ1-3; D call uncertain. Germline V gene data show CDR1 as LNHDA and CDR2 as SQIVND (reference sequence). Trimming cost V 8 bases and J 0 bases, with 14 bases left between them. The CDR3 is 15 residues long.

This CDR3 reads CASSFNSGSSYNEQFF. CDR3 in DNA: TGCGCCAGCAGCTTCAATAGCGGGAGCTCCTACAATGAGCAGTTCTTC. The chain couples TRBV5-1 to TRBJ2-1, with 9 bases lining up with TRBD2. Germline V CDR1 and CDR2: SGHRS, YFSETQ. The V gene end was trimmed by 2 bases and the J gene end by 0 bases; junction bases not matched to a gene: 3. The CDR3 consists of 16 residues.

V and J are TRBV27 and TRBJ2-1; 10 bases match TRBD2. From germline, CDR1 is MNHEY and CDR2 SMNVEV (reference sequence). V was pared by 5 bases and J by 4 bases, with 11 bases of the junction left unmatched. The CDR3 is 17 residues long. The CDR3 sequence is CASSPGASGSRYNEQFF. The CDR3 DNA is TGTGCCAGCAGTCCGGGGGCTAGCGGGAGTAGGTACAATGAGCAGTTCTTC.

The gene calls are TRBV5-4 and TRBJ2-7; 9 bases line up with TRBD2. This CDR3 is 18 amino acids long. With 2 bases clipped from V and 2 bases from J, the junction kept 14 bases outside the gene matches. Germline values: CDR1 SGHNT, CDR2 YYREEE (reference sequence). The CDR3 DNA reads as TGTGCCAGCAGCTTCCGGCGTTCTAGCGGGATCCCCCCCTACGAGCAGTACTTC. The encoded protein is CASSFRRSSGIPPYEQYF.

The chain couples TRBV19 to TRBJ2-1, with D tentatively TRBD1 (5 bases). The CDR3 is 15 residues long. Trimming left V 8 bases short and J 0 bases short, with 14 bases between. CDR1 and CDR2 from the germline V gene are LNHDA and SQIVND (reference sequence). The CDR3 DNA is TGTGCCAGTTCTAGGGGATCTAGCTCCTACAATGAGCAGTTCTTC. Its translation is CASSRGSSSYNEQFF.

V and J are TRBV19 and TRBJ1-1, with a possible D match to TRBD1 (5 bases). Germline V gene sequence: CDR1 LNHDA, CDR2 SQIVND (reference sequence). V was cut by 7 bases and J by 5 bases, with 17 bases left in between. CDR3 length: 14 amino acids. CDR3 sequence reads: CASTRDFRGTEAFF. The DNA of the CDR3 is TGTGCCAGTACCCGGGACTTCAGAGGGACTGAAGCTTTCTTT.

The chain has TRBV4-3 and TRBJ2-1; D is undetermined. The CDR3 spans 13 residues. V lost 0 bases and J lost 7, with 7 bases in between. Germline V gives CDR1 LGHNA, CDR2 YSLEER. For the CDR3, the DNA is TGCGCCAGCAGCCAAGAAGGATGGAATGAGCAGTTCTTC. Translation: CASSQEGWNEQFF.

The count of this clone is one. The chain has TRBV7-3 and TRBJ2-2; the match to TRBD2 covers 8 bases. This CDR3 spans 15 amino acids. Germline assignment: CDR1 SGHTA and CDR2 FQGTGA. With V trimmed by 5 bases and J by 6 bases, 8 bases remained unmatched. CDR3 DNA: TGTGCCAGCAGCCAGACCGGGACTAGGTCCGGGGAGCTGTTTTTT. It translates to CASSQTGTRSGELFF.

The CDR3 protein is CASSFQGAPEQYF. CDR3 nucleotides: TGTGCCAGTAGTTTTCAGGGGGCGCCCGAGCAGTACTTC. This chain uses TRBV19 with TRBJ2-7; 8 nucleotides match TRBD1. The V and J ends lost 5 bases and 6 bases, in that order; junction bases with no gene match: 6. The germline gives CDR1 LNHDA, CDR2 SQIVND (reference sequence). CDR3 length: 13 residues.

V and J are TRBV15 and TRBJ2-5, with 7 bases fitting TRBD2. With V trimmed by 1 base and J by 5 bases, 7 bases remained unmatched. In germline, CDR1 is LNHNV, CDR2 YYDKDF (reference sequence). This CDR3 has 15 amino acids. Written as DNA, the CDR3 is TGTGCCACCAGCAGAGTTAAGCGGGACGGGGAGACCCAGTACTTC. Translated, it gives CATSRVKRDGETQYF.

This clone was seen only once. V and J are TRBV4-1 and TRBJ2-2; no clear D gene. Germline-derived CDR1 and CDR2 are MGHRA and YSYEKL. The CDR3 is 15 amino acids. The ends were cut back, 4 bases at V and 0 bases at J, with 9 bases in the middle. This CDR3 is CASSRGGPNTGELFF. CDR3 DNA: TGCGCCAGCAGCCGTGGCGGCCCGAACACCGGGGAGCTGTTTTTT.

The gene calls are TRBV6-1 and TRBJ2-2; TRBD2 aligns across 10 bases. Per the germline V gene, CDR1 is MNHNS and CDR2 is SASEGT. This CDR3 has 13 residues. With V trimmed by 6 bases and J by 6 bases, 1 base remained unmatched. The CDR3 DNA follows: TGTGCCAGCAGACTAGCGGGATCCGGGGAGCTGTTTTTT. Translation gives CASRLAGSGELFF.

The rearrangement links TRBV28 to TRBJ1-3, with 7 bases aligning to TRBD1. V lost 2 bases, J lost 7 bases, and 8 bases stayed unmatched. The CDR3 runs 15 residues. Germline V gives CDR1 MDHEN, CDR2 SYDVKM. CDR3 region: CASSLPQGVWNTIYF. Written as DNA, the CDR3 is TGTGCCAGCAGTTTACCCCAGGGGGTCTGGAACACCATATATTTT.

V usage is TRBV5-6 and J usage is TRBJ2-1; weak D call: TRBD1 (6 bases). CDR3 length equals 13 residues. The V and J ends lost 3 bases and 9 bases respectively, with 13 bases between them. The V gene's germline CDR1 is SGHDT and CDR2 YYEEEE. The CDR3 is CASSWTAFGEQFF. The DNA for the CDR3 is TGTGCCAGCAGCTGGACAGCTTTCGGTGAGCAGTTCTTC.

This clone is labeled large (0.1 to 1%). The chain employs TRBV5-4 and TRBJ2-5, with D possibly TRBD2 on 6 matching bases. Germline V gene sequence: CDR1 SGHNT, CDR2 YYREEE (reference sequence). The length of the CDR3 is 12 residues. V gave up 9 bases and J gave up 1 base, with 10 bases separating them. The CDR3 nucleotides read TGTGCCATGTGGACTACCCAAGAGACCCAGTACTTC. As protein: CAMWTTQETQYF.

The chain carries TRBV7-2 and TRBJ2-6; D is ambiguous. Germline assignment: CDR1 SGHTA and CDR2 FQGNSA. This CDR3 region has 13 residues. V shed 0 bases and J shed 11 bases, with 8 bases lying between them. CDR3 bases: TGTGCCAGCAGCTTAGCGCTGGGGTACGTCCTGACTTTC. Its translation: CASSLALGYVLTF.